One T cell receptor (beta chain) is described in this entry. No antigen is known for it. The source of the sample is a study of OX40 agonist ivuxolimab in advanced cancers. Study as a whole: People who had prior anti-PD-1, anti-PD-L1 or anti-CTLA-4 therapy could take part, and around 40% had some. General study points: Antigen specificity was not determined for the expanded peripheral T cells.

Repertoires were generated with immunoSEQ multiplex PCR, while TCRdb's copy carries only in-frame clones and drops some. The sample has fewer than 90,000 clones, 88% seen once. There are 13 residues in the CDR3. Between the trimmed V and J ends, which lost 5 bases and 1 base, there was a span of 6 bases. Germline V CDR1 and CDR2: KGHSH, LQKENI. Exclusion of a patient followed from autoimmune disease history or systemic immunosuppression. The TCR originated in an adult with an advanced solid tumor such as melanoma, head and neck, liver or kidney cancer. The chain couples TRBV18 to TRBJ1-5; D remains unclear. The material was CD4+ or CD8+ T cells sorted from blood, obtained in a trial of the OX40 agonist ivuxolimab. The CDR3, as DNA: TGTGCCAGCTCAGAACAGAGCAATCAGCCCCAGCATTTT. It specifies CASSEQSNQPQHF. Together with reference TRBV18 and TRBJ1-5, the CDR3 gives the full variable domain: NAGVMQNPRHLVRRRGQEARLRCSPMKGHSHVYWYRQLPEEGLKFMVYLQKENIIDESGMPKERFSAEFPKEGPSILRIQQVVRGDSAAYFCASSEQSNQPQHFGDGTRLSIL.